This T cell receptor (beta chain) comes out of a study of blood T cell repertoires in COVID-19. Study context: T cells, B-cell-depleted T cells, or PBMCs provided the cDNA or gDNA that served as material.

The repertoire was sequenced with immunoSEQ multiplex PCR; TCRdb's copy has only in-frame clones and lacks some. Of around 80,000 clones listed, approximately 84% were seen once; the top ten hold over 10%. The V segment lost 4 bases and the J segment 7 bases; nucleotides outside the gene matches: 9. The CDR3 extends over 15 amino acids. Germline CDR1 reads LGHDT; CDR2 reads YNNKEL (reference sequence). The chain uses TRBV3-1 (or the pseudogene TRBV3-2) and TRBJ2-3, with 9 positions matching TRBD2. The sequenced sample was peripheral blood. This receptor was obtained from a human donor in a cohort sampled during active COVID-19. CDR3: CASSPNAGTSNTQYF. The CDR3 nucleotides are TGTGCCAGCAGCCCCAATGCCGGGACTAGCAATACGCAGTATTTT.